This TCR beta chain was recovered during a study of T cell responses to AZD1222 COVID-19 vaccine (dated by TCRdb to the early 2020s). Notes on the research overall: A total of 230 to 250 trial participants underwent TCR sequencing, of whom 207 had received two doses of AZD1222 and some 25 had received two doses of the MenACWY control vaccine. Trial participants were enrolled into age subgroups of 18-55, 56-69 and 70-plus years, which contained about 160, 30 and 59 TCR-sequenced participants, respectively.

Remarks on this clone: The antigen it binds to is not known. No clone much larger than this one lies a single base away; base qualities are absent.

The CDR3 regions of human TCRbeta chains were analyzed by immunosequencing. The original methods were these. TCRs in the repertoires were compared against a reference library of SARS-CoV-2-specific TCRs that had been generated with the MIRA antigen-specificity platform. Breadth was defined as the fraction of unique TCRs that were SARS-CoV-2-associated. Depth was defined as the fraction of total T cells that were SARS-CoV-2-associated. Each spike-specific TCR was assigned to its reactive spike region and to a CD4 or CD8 class using the MIRA data. Log10-transformed breadth and depth values were compared by one-way ANOVA with Sidak's multiple comparisons tests. The table was pulled from immuneACCESS by TCRdb, which kept in-frame rearrangements only. Such tables lose some clones; where checked, under half of the loss comes from unresolved V genes, and the rest has no known cause. Clone size and V and J calls were adopted from that table, with D and trimming inferred from the DNA. The sample contains around 44,000 clones, about 86% of them found a single time. Around 7% of the sample rests with the top ten.

The sample's time point, from its label and the paper: about 28 days (+/-7) after the second vaccine dose. AZD1222 recipients given second doses at about 4 weeks or at about 12 weeks were pooled, since spike-specific TCR depth and breadth were not found to differ between the two schedules. Vaccinee samples were obtained from the UK trials COV001 and COV002, which included a single-blind randomized controlled phase 2/3 trial of AZD1222 (ChAdOx1 nCoV-19) in healthy adults. For TCRbeta chain sequencing, PBMC samples were collected from trial participants at day 0 and at day 28 after the second dose. What the research found in general, with its limitations: Epitopes outside the regions mutated in the B.1.351 and B.1.1.7 variants were reportedly recognized by nearly half of the unique spike-specific TCRs. A significant rise in spike-specific TCR breadth and depth was observed after two AZD1222 doses relative to day 0 and relative to MenACWY recipients. Participants were mostly white British, with more females than males. The authors suggested clonal diversity may have been underestimated. The whole spike protein was spanned by vaccine-associated CD4 TCRs, and dominant responses were seen in regions 160-218 and 743-854. In the small 56-69-year group, the increase in depth fell short of significance, most likely because of low power. Only six AZD1222 recipients were SARS-CoV-2 seropositive at baseline, limiting conclusions about previously exposed vaccinees. Because no day 14 peak-response samples were available, repertoires were characterized only after the peak T cell response.

The receptor was isolated from an adult who received the AZD1222 COVID-19 vaccine. The sample was peripheral blood, taken 28 days after the second AZD1222 dose.

The sequenced DNA is TGTGCCAGCACCTCCTCAGGGGTATCTGGAAACACCATATATTTT. Protein translation: CASTSSGVSGNTIYF. This receptor chain uses TRBV6-5 and TRBJ1-3; TRBD1 is perhaps the D gene, given 6 matching bases. CDR3 length: 15 amino acids, cysteine to phenylalanine. Only CDR3 DNA remains: 45 bases, in frame from the first base. Relative to germline, V is 7 bases shorter and J is 1 base shorter, with 14 bases between their ends. The germline V gene supplies CDR1 MNHEY and CDR2 SVGAGI.